This record concerns one T cell receptor beta chain sequence. The clone's antigen remains unknown. Base qualities are not provided; no much larger clone lies one nucleotide away. The donors were healthy, HIV-negative adults who had no recently reported acute infections or vaccinations. Only Caucasian adults living in Nashville, Tennessee, USA were represented among the donors. CD4+ T cells were enriched by magnetic negative selection, after which naive cells were positively selected on CD45RA and the negative fraction was taken as the memory subset. Blood was obtained by leukapheresis, after which PBMCs were separated by Ficoll-Histopaque density gradient centrifugation and cryopreserved in liquid nitrogen vapor phase. Analytical flow cytometry was used to check the purity and quantity of every magnetically sorted T cell population. Genomic DNA was isolated from each sorted fraction and quantified by UV absorbance on a Nanodrop 2000c.

The sample originates from a study of shared clonotypes between healthy human individuals (dated by TCRdb to 2018 to 2021). Broadly, across the study: Three men and two women, aged 18 to 49 years, made up the cohort. To increase sequencing depth and limit assay-specific biases, TCR repertoire library preparation and sequencing were carried out by different laboratories using diverse techniques. To estimate repertoire size and how much clonotype sharing occurs between individuals, the study deeply sequenced the blood TCR repertoires of 5 or 6 healthy adults. For each donor, three plates each were used for CD4 naive and CD4 memory, two plates were used for CD8 naive, and one plate was used for CD8 memory. Leukapheresis yielded between about 0.9 and 9.5 billion PBMCs per donor. Study-wide findings and limitations: Rarefaction of sorted-subset datasets indicated incomplete sequencing despite the large sequencing depth. Sampling was restricted to blood, and TCR repertoires in tissues likely differ from the TCR repertoires found in blood. Clonotypes shared by all four sorted-subset donors showed higher generation probabilities than non-shared clonotypes. Larger estimated clonotype richness was generally found for naive subsets than for memory subsets. Pairwise subsampling indicated that sequencing depth was expected to affect the degree of clonotype sharing among donors. Because the study included only a small number of donors, the genetic and exposure-history diversity represented was limited. When a few donors were compared, the shared fraction of clonotypes was roughly 4.8% for naive CD4, approximately 3.3% for naive CD8, more than 2% for memory CD4, and roughly 0.43% for memory CD8.

Using the deep immunoSEQ assay, TCR CDR3 regions were amplified from genomic DNA by multiplex PCR. For each cell subset, the extracted genomic DNA was distributed evenly across all wells of several immunoSEQ 96-well plates, and each plate served as one replicate. For sorted subsets, about 200 ng genomic DNA, equal to about 30,000 T cell genomes, was loaded into each replicate PCR. Purified libraries were quantified with a Qubit 3.0 fluorometer, sized on a Bioanalyzer 2100, and re-quantified with the KAPA Library Quantification kit. A separate single-read 150-cycle Illumina NextSeq 550 flow cell was used to sequence each immunoSEQ 96-well plate. Concerning the study's data processing: Because the immunoSEQ output included only junctional sequences and no quality scores, the filtering could not be the same as the filtering used for full-length reads. Sequences were annotated with PyIR, a Python wrapper for IgBLAST v1.9, using IMGT germline references to assign V/J genes and CDR3. Reads were removed for weak V/J assignments (E-value above 1e-6), missing CDR3, stop codons, out-of-frame junctions, or ambiguous translated residues. V3J clonotypes were defined by identical inferred V gene, J gene, and CDR3 amino acid sequence. Percentage overlap between repertoires was computed as shared unique clonotypes divided by the size of the smaller repertoire. Richness of each repertoire was evaluated using RTK rarefaction, the Chao1 estimator, and Recon v2.1 estimates of unobserved clonotypes. Generation probabilities for all TCRbeta clonotypes obtained by the gDNA method from a few donors were computed using OLGA. TCRdb retrieved this table from immuneACCESS and kept in-frame rearrangements only. Not all clones are present; in checked studies, unresolved V genes account for under half, and no reason is known for the remainder. The DNA was the basis for D and trimming; V, J and clone size are from that table. In this sample the table shows more than 2 million clones, roughly 94% of which occur a single time. The biggest ten clones account for 0.13% of the sample.

Sequenced material: naive CD4+ T cells sorted from blood. The cell subset or site tag for this specimen amounts to: CD45RA+ positively selected. The TCR sequence derives from a man aged 18 to 30 in good health.

CDR3 reads: CASSDGTGGLAEKLFF. Here is the DNA: TGTGCCAGCAGTGATGGGACAGGGGGTTTGGCTGAAAAACTGTTTTTT. This chain is built from TRBV25-1 and TRBJ1-4; 11 bases in the middle match TRBD1. V loses 3 bases at its end and J loses 7 bases; junction bases beyond the gene matches: 7. The CDR3 runs 16 residues from the cysteine to the phenylalanine. Kept here is only the CDR3 DNA, which spans 48 bases and is read in frame from base 1. The germline V gene encodes CDR1 MGHDK and CDR2 SYGVNS. Joined to the reference TRBV25-1 and TRBJ1-4 proteins, this CDR3 gives the full variable domain: EADIYQTPRYLVIGTGKKITLECSQTMGHDKMYWYQQDPGMELHLIHYSYGVNSTEKGDLSSESTVSRIRTEHFPLTLESARPSHTSQYLCASSDGTGGLAEKLFFGSGTQLSVL.